Only one count was recorded for the clone carrying this T cell receptor beta chain. The antigen is unknown. Libraries were prepared by immunoSEQ multiplex PCR; TCRdb keeps only in-frame clonotypes and omits some of them. The table includes 140,000 or so clones, 86% detected once. J was trimmed by 1 base and V by 0 bases; bases with no gene match: 7. Germline V gene lookup returns CDR1 SGHRS and CDR2 YFSETQ. The CDR3 contains 16 residues. The sample comes from a study of radiation and T cells in renal cell carcinoma. General study results and limits: In blood, top tumor clones expanded by 2 weeks, shrinking by 4. Pretreatment tumor biopsies were lacking, so baseline clonotypes are unknown.

Time point denoted: blood 4 weeks post-SBRT, at nephrectomy. Described treatment: 15 Gy SBRT to primary tumor, nephrectomy 4 weeks later. Nephrectomy followed 15 Gy stereotactic body radiation by 4 weeks. This renal cell carcinoma was of the clear cell type. The sequence was collected from a woman between 45 and 65 years old with renal cell carcinoma. The sample was blood, taken from a patient whose treatment included radiotherapy and nephrectomy. The chain joins TRBV5-1 to TRBJ2-7; 7 bases agree with TRBD1. The chain's CDR3 is CASSLGDRERSYEQYF. DNA of the CDR3: TGCGCCAGCAGCTTGGGTGACAGGGAAAGGTCCTACGAGCAGTACTTC.